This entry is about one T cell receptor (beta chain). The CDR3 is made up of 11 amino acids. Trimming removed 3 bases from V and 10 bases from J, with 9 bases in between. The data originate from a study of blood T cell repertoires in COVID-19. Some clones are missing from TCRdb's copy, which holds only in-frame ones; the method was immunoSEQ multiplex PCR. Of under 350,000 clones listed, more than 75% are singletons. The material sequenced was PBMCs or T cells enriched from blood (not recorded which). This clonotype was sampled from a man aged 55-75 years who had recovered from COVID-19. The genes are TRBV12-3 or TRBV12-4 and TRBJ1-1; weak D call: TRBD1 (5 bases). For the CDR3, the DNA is TGTGCCAGCAGTTTTCCCAGGGTAGCTTTCTTT. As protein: CASSFPRVAFF.